This T cell receptor (beta chain) was captured in a study of cytomegalovirus exposure and HLA in healthy donors. Use of 60 Vbeta and 13 Jbeta primers characterized the PCR. Authors' analysis steps: Counted up in a later analysis, unique TCR beta chains came to about 80 million, with around 11 million shared. Clones were read by immunoSEQ multiplex PCR, and TCRdb kept only the in-frame ones, dropping some. The V and J calls and clone size come from that table; D and trimming were worked out from the DNA. The sample holds more than 100,000 clones, 70% to 80% seen once. The CDR3 has 11 amino acids. The V and J ends lost 3 bases and 4 bases respectively, with 3 bases between them. Looked up from germline, CDR1 is SGHAT and CDR2 is FQNNGV.

The chain carries TRBV11-2 and TRBJ2-5; D not resolved. This TCR was recovered from a female donor in good health and CMV-seropositive. The sample comprised PBMCs. Here the CDR3 reads CASSFRETQYF. The DNA for the CDR3 is TGTGCCAGCAGCTTTAGAGAGACCCAGTACTTC.